This TCR beta chain appears in the sequencing data of a study of neoadjuvant anti-PD-1 for oral cavity cancer. Study-wide results and caveats: Higher pretreatment Treg/Th17 ratios tracked higher pretreatment blood clonality.

For this clone: Its target is unknown.

Tumor libraries mostly used roughly 5 ug genomic DNA, two replicates each. Some clones are missing from TCRdb's copy, which holds only in-frame ones; the method was immunoSEQ multiplex PCR. The sample holds about 6,700 clones, about 50% seen once. Cohort: HPV-negative, locally advanced oral cavity squamous cell carcinoma patients. The trim removed 1 base at V and 7 bases at J, leaving 3 bases unmatched. Germline V gene data show CDR1 as SEHNR and CDR2 as FQNEAQ (reference sequence). This CDR3 region has 14 residues. The TCR was taken from a person aged 40 to 85 with oral cavity squamous cell carcinoma. Specimen: tumor tissue, collected before nivolumab (anti-PD-1) treatment. The V and J genes are TRBV7-9 and TRBJ1-1; TRBD1 agrees at 10 bases. The CDR3 coding sequence is TGTGCCAGCAGCTTAGGGACAGGGGGAGTTGAAGCTTTCTTT. It codes for CASSLGTGGVEAFF. Using reference TRBV7-9 and TRBJ1-1 for the parts outside the CDR3, the full variable domain is DTGVSQNPRHKITKRGQNVTFRCDPISEHNRLYWYRQTLGQGPEFLTYFQNEAQLEKSRLLSDRFSAERPKGSFSTLEIQRTEQGDSAMYLCASSLGTGGVEAFFGQGTRLTVV.